The sequence of this TCR beta chain was determined in a study of shared clonotypes between healthy human individuals. The germline gives CDR1 KGHSH, CDR2 LQKENI. This CDR3 spans 13 amino acids. V lost 3 bases to trimming and J lost 4 bases, with 8 bases between them. Clones were sequenced by immunoSEQ multiplex PCR, and TCRdb holds only the in-frame ones, with some missing. In the table there are roughly 2.6 million clones, approximately 90% of which are singletons. This sequence originates from a man younger than 35 in good health. The chain joins TRBV18 to TRBJ2-3; no reliable D call. Sequencing was carried out using naive CD4+ T cells sorted from blood. The sample's subset: CD45RA+ positively selected. DNA of the CDR3: TGTGCCAGCTCACCTGACACGGCAGATACGCAGTATTTT. This codes for CASSPDTADTQYF.